The clone carrying this T cell receptor beta chain was detected a few times. Uncontrolled infection, other autoimmune disease, pregnancy or lactation led to exclusion. The source material, RNA transcripts, was used to amplify TCR beta CDR3 regions. HTBI primers drove first-round RT-PCR of the TCR CDR3. MiXCR, run by TCRdb on the multiplex PCR reads, gives a single entry per CDR3 protein. The sample includes a few hundred thousand distinct CDR3 sequences, roughly 25% of them seen just once. This sample was included in a study of T cells in Graves' hyperthyroidism and ophthalmopathy. V dropped 5 bases and J dropped 2 bases, with 8 bases sitting between them. The germline V gene has CDR1 MDHEN and CDR2 SYDVKM. The CDR3 runs 13 residues.

The chain uses TRBV28 and TRBJ2-3; D is ambiguous. This sequence was found in a man in his fifties with Graves' hyperthyroidism. The sequencing sample was made of blood. The CDR3 sequence: CASSEAFTDTQYF. For the CDR3, the DNA is TGTGCCAGCAGTGAGGCCTTCACAGATACGCAGTATTTT.